The clone carrying this T cell receptor beta chain was recorded only once. Trimming stripped 2 bases from V and 2 bases from J, with 21 bases between. The germline V gene encodes CDR1 MDHEN and CDR2 SYDVKM. This CDR3 region has 18 residues. This sample was included in a study of shared clonotypes between healthy human individuals. On the study more broadly: For every donor, three CD4 naive, three CD4 memory, two CD8 naive and one CD8 memory plates were used.

Clones were sequenced by immunoSEQ multiplex PCR, and TCRdb holds only the in-frame ones, with some missing. The repertoire holds some 1.1 million clones, with 60% to 80% as singletons. Sequencing was done on a sample of memory CD4+ T cells from PBMCs. Noted subset: CD45RA-negative fraction. V and J are TRBV28 and TRBJ1-2, with a possible D match to TRBD1 (5 bases). This clonotype originated in a man aged 18 to 30 in good health. Some clones in this sample may be carry-over from other donors' samples. In DNA form, the CDR3 reads TGTGCCAGCAGTTTACATGTGAGTCGTCCAGGGTCAAACTATGGCTACACCTTC. This sequence encodes CASSLHVSRPGSNYGYTF.